This TCR beta chain was recovered during a study of preoperative IRX-2 immunotherapy in early breast cancer. Using immunoSEQ multiplex PCR, the repertoire was profiled, and TCRdb retains in-frame clones only, with some absent. Here the sample spans fewer than 25,000 clones, just under 85% being singletons. Treatment in this sample: preoperative locoregional IRX-2 cytokine immunotherapy. Patients received preoperative, locoregional IRX-2 cytokine immunotherapy in a phase Ib study. This CDR3 contains 15 residues. CDR1 is GTSNPN and CDR2 is SVGIG in the germline V gene (reference sequence). Trimming stripped 0 bases from V and 3 bases from J, with 12 bases between.

Specimen: lymph node tissue, collected after IRX-2 immunotherapy. The TCR sequence derives from a human donor with breast cancer. The J gene is TRBJ2-1, the V gene TRBV30, with D possibly TRBD2 on 6 matching bases. CDR3 residues: CAWSVLWRGYNEQFF. The CDR3, as DNA: TGTGCCTGGAGTGTACTCTGGCGGGGCTACAATGAGCAGTTCTTC.